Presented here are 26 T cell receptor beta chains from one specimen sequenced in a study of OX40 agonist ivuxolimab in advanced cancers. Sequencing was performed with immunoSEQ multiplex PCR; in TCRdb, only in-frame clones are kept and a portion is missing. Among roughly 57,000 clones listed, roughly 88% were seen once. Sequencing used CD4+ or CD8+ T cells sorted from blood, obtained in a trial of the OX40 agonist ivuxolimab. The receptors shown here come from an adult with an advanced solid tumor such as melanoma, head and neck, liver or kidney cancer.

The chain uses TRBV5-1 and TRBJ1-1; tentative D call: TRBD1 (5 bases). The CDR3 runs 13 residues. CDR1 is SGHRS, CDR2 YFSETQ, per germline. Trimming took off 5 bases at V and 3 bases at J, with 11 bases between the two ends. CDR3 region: CASRVGADTEAFF. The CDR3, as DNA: TGCGCCAGCAGAGTCGGGGCGGACACTGAAGCTTTCTTT.

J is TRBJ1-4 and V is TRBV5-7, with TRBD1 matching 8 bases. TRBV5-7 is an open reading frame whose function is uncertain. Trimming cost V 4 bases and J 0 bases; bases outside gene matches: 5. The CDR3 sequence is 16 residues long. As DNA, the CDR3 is TGTGCCAGCAGCACAGGGGGGACGGCAACTAATGAAAAACTGTTTTTT. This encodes CASSTGGTATNEKLFF.

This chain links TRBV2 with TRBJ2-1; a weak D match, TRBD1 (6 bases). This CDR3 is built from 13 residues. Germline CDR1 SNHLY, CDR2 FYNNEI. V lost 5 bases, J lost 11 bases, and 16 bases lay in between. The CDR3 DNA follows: TGTGCCAGCAGTCCGGGAATGACAGGAAAGCAGTTCTTC. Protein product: CASSPGMTGKQFF.

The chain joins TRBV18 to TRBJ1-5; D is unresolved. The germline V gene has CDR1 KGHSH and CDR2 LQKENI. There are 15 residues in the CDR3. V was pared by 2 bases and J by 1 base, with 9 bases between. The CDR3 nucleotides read TGTGCCAGCTCACCAACCTCGGGGAGCAATCAGCCCCAGCATTTT. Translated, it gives CASSPTSGSNQPQHF.

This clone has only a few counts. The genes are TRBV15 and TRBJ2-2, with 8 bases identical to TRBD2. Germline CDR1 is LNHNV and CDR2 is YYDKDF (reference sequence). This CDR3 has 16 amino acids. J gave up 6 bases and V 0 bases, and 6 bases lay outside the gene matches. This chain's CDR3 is CATSRDPGGKAGELFF. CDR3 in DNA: TGTGCCACCAGCAGAGATCCGGGAGGGAAGGCCGGGGAGCTGTTTTTT.

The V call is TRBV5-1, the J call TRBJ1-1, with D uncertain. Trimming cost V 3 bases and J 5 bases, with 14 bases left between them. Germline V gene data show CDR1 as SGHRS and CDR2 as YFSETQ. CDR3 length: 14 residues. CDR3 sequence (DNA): TGCGCCAGCAGCTGGGGTTTTGGAGGAACTGAAGCTTTCTTT. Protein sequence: CASSWGFGGTEAFF.

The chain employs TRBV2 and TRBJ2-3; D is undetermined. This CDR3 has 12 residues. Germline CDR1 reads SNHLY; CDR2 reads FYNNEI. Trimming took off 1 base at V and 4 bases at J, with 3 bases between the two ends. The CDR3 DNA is TGTGCCAGCAGTGAAGTGGCAGATACGCAGTATTTT. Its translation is CASSEVADTQYF.

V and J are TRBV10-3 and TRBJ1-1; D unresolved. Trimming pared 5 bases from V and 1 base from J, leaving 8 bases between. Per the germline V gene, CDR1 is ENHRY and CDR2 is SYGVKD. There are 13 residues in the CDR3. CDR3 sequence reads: CAISWPGNTEAFF. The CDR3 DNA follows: TGTGCCATCAGTTGGCCAGGGAACACTGAAGCTTTCTTT.

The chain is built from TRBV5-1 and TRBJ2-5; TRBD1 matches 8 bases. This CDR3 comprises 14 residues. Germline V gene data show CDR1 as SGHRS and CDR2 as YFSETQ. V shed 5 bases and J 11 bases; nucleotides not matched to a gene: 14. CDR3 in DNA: TGCGCCAGCAGGTTCGACAGGGGCTCCCTGTGGCAGTACTTC. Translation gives CASRFDRGSLWQYF.

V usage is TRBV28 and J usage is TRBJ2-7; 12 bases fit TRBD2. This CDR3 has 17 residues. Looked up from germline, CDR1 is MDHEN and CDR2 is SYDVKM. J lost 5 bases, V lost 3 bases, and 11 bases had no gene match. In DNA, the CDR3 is TGTGCCAGCAGTTTCGGACTAGCGGGGACTGGCGGGCACGAGCAGTACTTC. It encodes CASSFGLAGTGGHEQYF.

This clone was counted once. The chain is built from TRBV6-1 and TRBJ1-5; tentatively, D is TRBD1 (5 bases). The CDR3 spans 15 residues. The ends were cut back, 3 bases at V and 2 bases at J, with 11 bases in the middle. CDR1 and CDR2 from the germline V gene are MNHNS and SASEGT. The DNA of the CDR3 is TGTGCCAGCAGTGAGAGCTGGGGCCGCAATCAGCCCCAGCATTTT. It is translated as CASSESWGRNQPQHF.

In DNA, the CDR3 is TGTGCCAGCAGCTTAGCGAGAGGGACGGGCGAGACCCAGTACTTC. It translates to CASSLARGTGETQYF. This sequence joins TRBV11-1 and TRBJ2-5; D is possibly TRBD1 or TRBD2 (5 bases each). There are 15 residues in the CDR3. Germline-derived CDR1 and CDR2 are SGHAT and FQDESV (reference sequence). The V end was cut by 0 bases, the J end by 5 bases, with 13 bases between.

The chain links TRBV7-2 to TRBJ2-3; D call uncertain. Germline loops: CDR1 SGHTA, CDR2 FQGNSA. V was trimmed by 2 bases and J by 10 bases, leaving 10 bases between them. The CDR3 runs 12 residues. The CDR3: CASSLNRVAQYF. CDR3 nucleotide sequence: TGTGCCAGCAGCTTAAATAGGGTGGCGCAGTATTTT.

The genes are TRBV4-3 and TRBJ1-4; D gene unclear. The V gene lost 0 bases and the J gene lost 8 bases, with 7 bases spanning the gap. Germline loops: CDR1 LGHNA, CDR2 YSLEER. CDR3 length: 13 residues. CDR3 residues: CASSQDRYEKLFF. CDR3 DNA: TGCGCCAGCAGCCAAGATAGGTACGAAAAACTGTTTTTT.

In DNA form, the CDR3 reads TGTGCCAGCAGTGCGACCGGTGAGCAGTACTTC. Its translation is CASSATGEQYF. The chain couples TRBV2 to TRBJ2-7; D not resolved. V lost 4 bases and J lost 7, with 8 bases in between. Germline CDR1 and CDR2: SNHLY and FYNNEI. The CDR3 contains 11 residues.

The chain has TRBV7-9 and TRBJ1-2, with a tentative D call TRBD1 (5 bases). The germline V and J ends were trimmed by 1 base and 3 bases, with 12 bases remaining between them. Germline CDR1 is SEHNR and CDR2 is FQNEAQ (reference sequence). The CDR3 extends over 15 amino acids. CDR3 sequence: CASSLGVGVDYGYTF. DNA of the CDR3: TGTGCCAGCAGCTTAGGCGTAGGGGTGGACTATGGCTACACCTTC.

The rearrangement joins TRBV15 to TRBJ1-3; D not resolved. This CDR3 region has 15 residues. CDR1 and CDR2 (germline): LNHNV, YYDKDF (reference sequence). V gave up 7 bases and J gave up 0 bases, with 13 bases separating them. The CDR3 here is CATTDGLLSGNTIYF. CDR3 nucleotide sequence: TGTGCCACCACTGACGGACTACTCTCTGGAAACACCATATATTTT.

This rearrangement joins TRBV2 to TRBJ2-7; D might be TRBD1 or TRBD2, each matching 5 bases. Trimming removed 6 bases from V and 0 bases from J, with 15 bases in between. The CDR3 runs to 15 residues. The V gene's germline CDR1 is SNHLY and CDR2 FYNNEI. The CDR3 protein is CASRPGEGHSYEQYF. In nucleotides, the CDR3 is TGTGCCAGCAGGCCAGGAGAGGGGCACTCCTACGAGCAGTACTTC.

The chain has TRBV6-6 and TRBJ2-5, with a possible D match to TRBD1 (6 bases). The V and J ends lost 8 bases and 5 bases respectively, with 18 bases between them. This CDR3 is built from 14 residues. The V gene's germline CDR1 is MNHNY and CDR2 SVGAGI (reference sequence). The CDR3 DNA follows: TGTGCCAGCGGGCTAACAGGGTCCGACGAGACCCAGTACTTC. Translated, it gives CASGLTGSDETQYF.

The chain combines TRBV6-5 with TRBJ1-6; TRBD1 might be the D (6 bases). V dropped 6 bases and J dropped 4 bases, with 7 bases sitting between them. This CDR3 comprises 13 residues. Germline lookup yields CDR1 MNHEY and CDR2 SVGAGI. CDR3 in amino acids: CASSDRYNSPLHF. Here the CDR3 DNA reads TGTGCCAGCAGCGACAGGTATAATTCACCCCTCCACTTT.

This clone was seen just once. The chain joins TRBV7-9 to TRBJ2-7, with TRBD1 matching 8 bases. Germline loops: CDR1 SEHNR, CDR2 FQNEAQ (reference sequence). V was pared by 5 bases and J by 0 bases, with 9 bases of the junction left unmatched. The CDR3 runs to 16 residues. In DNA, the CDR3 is TGTGCCAGCAGCAACCTCGGGCAGGGGGCCTCCTACGAGCAGTACTTC. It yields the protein CASSNLGQGASYEQYF. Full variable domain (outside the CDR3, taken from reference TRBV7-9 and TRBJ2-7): DTGVSQNPRHKITKRGQNVTFRCDPISEHNRLYWYRQTLGQGPEFLTYFQNEAQLEKSRLLSDRFSAERPKGSFSTLEIQRTEQGDSAMYLCASSNLGQGASYEQYFGPGTRLTVT.

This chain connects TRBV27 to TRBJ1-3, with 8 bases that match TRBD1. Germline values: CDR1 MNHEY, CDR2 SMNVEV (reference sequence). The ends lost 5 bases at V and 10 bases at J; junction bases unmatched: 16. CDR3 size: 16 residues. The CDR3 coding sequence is TGTGCCAGCAGTGGACAGGGTGTTGATGGTTCGCGGACCATATATTTT. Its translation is CASSGQGVDGSRTIYF.

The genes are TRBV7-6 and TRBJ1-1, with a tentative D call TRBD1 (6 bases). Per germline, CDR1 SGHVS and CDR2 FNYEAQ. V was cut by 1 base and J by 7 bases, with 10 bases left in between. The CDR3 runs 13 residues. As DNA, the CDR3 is TGTGCCAGCAGCTTAGACAGGGTCGGTGAAGCTTTCTTT. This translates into CASSLDRVGEAFF.

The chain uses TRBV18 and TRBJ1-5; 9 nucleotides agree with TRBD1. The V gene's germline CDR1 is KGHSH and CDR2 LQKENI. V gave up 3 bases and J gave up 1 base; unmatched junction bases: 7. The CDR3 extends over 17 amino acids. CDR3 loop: CASSPNSGTGSNQPQHF. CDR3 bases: TGTGCCAGCTCACCGAATTCCGGGACAGGGAGCAATCAGCCCCAGCATTTT.

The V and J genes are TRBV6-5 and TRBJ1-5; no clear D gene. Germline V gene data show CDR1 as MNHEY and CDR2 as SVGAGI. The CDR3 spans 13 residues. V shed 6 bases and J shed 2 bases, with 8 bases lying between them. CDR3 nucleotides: TGTGCCAGCAGCGTTCAAGGCAATCAGCCCCAGCATTTT. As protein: CASSVQGNQPQHF.

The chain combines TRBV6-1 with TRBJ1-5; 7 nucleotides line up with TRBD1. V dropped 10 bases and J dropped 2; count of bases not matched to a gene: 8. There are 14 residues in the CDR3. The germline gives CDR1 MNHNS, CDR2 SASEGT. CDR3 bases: TGTGCCATCGAGGGGGCGTGGGGCAATCAGCCCCAGCATTTT. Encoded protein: CAIEGAWGNQPQHF.